This T cell receptor (beta chain) appears in the sequencing data of a study of cytomegalovirus exposure and HLA in healthy donors. The V segment lost 6 bases and the J segment 8 bases; nucleotides outside the gene matches: 12. CDR1 and CDR2 from the germline V gene are SGHTA and FQGNSA. The CDR3 has 15 amino acids. The study ran its PCR with 60 Vbeta and 13 Jbeta primers. Assay used: immunoSEQ multiplex PCR; TCRdb lists only in-frame clones, some missing. The data hold some 65,000 clones, with almost 80% observed a single time. The genes are TRBV7-2 and TRBJ2-1, with 8 bases fitting TRBD2. The source material was PBMCs. The TCR sequence derives from a girl aged 5 to 17 in good health and CMV-seropositive. The CDR3 loop reads CASRPGGANNHEQFF. Written as DNA, the CDR3 is TGTGCCAGCAGGCCGGGGGGGGCTAATAACCATGAGCAGTTCTTC.